This T cell receptor (beta chain) was captured by sequencing in a study of blood T cell repertoires in COVID-19. J gave up 7 bases and V 4 bases, and 18 bases lay outside the gene matches. Germline CDR1 is ENHRY and CDR2 is SYGVKD. The length of the CDR3 is 18 residues. The repertoire was sequenced with immunoSEQ multiplex PCR; TCRdb's copy has only in-frame clones and lacks some. Seen here are 65,000 or so clones, around four fifths observed once, and the top ten hold around 9.6%. Seattle patients were enrolled while actively infected and followed longitudinally. The sample taken for sequencing was peripheral blood. This receptor was identified in a man aged 25-45 years with COVID-19, enrolled during active disease. The V call is TRBV10-3, the J call TRBJ2-7; 11 positions match TRBD1. Here the CDR3 reads CAISGTSELGQGVGEQYF. The CDR3 DNA reads as TGTGCCATCAGTGGGACTAGCGAATTGGGACAGGGGGTCGGGGAGCAGTACTTC.